This T cell receptor beta chain was found in a study of blood T cell repertoires in COVID-19. Study-level information: COVID-19 samples from acute and convalescent phases originated in the United States, Italy and Spain. Nucleic acid was either cDNA or gDNA, and it came from T cells, B-cell-depleted T cells, or PBMCs.

Authors' analysis steps: Using reference gene primer amplification, nucleated cell counts were estimated. TCRdb's copy holds only in-frame clones and misses some; the assay was immunoSEQ multiplex PCR. V, J and clone size are taken as reported in that table, and D and trimming were inferred from the DNA itself. This sample has tens of thousands of clones, with around nine tenths found just once. V was shortened by 6 bases and J by 0 bases, with 12 bases between the two germline ends. CDR1 and CDR2 (germline): SGHRS, YFSETQ. The CDR3 totals 14 residues. Material: peripheral blood. The source is a man aged 65 to 79 with acute or convalescent COVID-19. This chain connects TRBV5-1 to TRBJ2-5, with D possibly TRBD1 on 6 matching bases. The CDR3 DNA sequence: TGCGCCAGCATGGGGGCCTGGAACCAAGAGACCCAGTACTTC. It translates to CASMGAWNQETQYF.